This is a list of T cell receptor beta chains from one sample in a study of early T cells in non-severe SARS-CoV-2 infection. TCRdb reprocessed the 5' RACE reads via MiXCR and lists one record per CDR3 protein. Counted here are 100,000 or so distinct CDR3 sequences, over 15% occurring once; the ten biggest clones make up about 5%. The specimen was whole blood, collected at baseline. These receptors originate from an adult who was a healthcare worker with PCR-confirmed SARS-CoV-2 infection or an uninfected control (not recorded which). CDR3s include the opening cysteine and the closing phenylalanine or tryptophan. D genes are given only for firm matches. Rows may omit the clone size; those that give it use once, few, many or a size class.

D	J	V	size	DNA	CDR3
NA	TRBJ2-7	TRBV7-9	NA	TGTGCCAGCAGTCCCCAGGCCAGGAGCTCCTACGAGCAGTACTTC	CASSPQARSSYEQYF
NA	TRBJ2-5	TRBV10-2	many	TGCGCCAGCAGTGTCGACGAGACCCAGTACTTC	CASSVDETQYF
NA	TRBJ1-5	TRBV7-2	NA	TGTGCCAGCAGCTCAGGACTTGAGCAGCCCCAGCATTTT	CASSSGLEQPQHF
TRBD1	TRBJ2-7	TRBV27	few	TGTGCCAGCAGTTTAACCTTTGGGACAGGGGTCGGAGAGCAGTACTTC	CASSLTFGTGVGEQYF
NA	TRBJ2-1	TRBV3-1	few	TGTGCCAGCAGCCAAGGTCGTAGGGAGCAGTTCTTC	CASSQGRREQFF
TRBD2	TRBJ2-1	TRBV4-2	many	TGTGCCAGCAGCCAAGTTGCTAGCGGGAGTTGGGATGAGCAGTTCTTC	CASSQVASGSWDEQFF
NA	TRBJ2-7	TRBV6-5	NA	TGTGCCAGCAGTTCGGTCGATCGGGGGTCCGAGCAGTACTTC	CASSSVDRGSEQYF
NA	TRBJ2-1	TRBV9	few	TGTGCCAGCAGCCCTATCCCCCCGGCAGGGGCCCATGAGCAGTTCTTC	CASSPIPPAGAHEQFF
NA	TRBJ1-1	TRBV12-3/TRBV12-4	NA	TGTGCCAGCAGGAAACAACGGTACACTGAAGCTTTCTTT	CASRKQRYTEAFF
NA	TRBJ2-2	TRBV6-1	NA	TGTGCCACCGTGGGTAGTGGGAGAGAGACCGGGGAGCTGTTTTTT	CATVGSGRETGELFF
NA	TRBJ1-1	TRBV20-1	few	TGCAGTGCTAGAGATCGGGTGAACACTGAAGCTTTCTTT	CSARDRVNTEAFF
NA	TRBJ2-3	TRBV7-6	NA	TGTGCCAGCAGCACGGGCAAATTCGCAGATACGCAGTATTTT	CASSTGKFADTQYF
NA	TRBJ2-5	TRBV12-3/TRBV12-4	NA	TGTGCCAGCAGTTCCCGACTAGTTGGGGAGACCCAGTACTTC	CASSSRLVGETQYF
TRBD1	TRBJ2-4	TRBV7-9	NA	TGTGCCAGCAGCCCCTCGACAGGGGGTCCCAAAAACATTCAGTACTTC	CASSPSTGGPKNIQYF
NA	TRBJ2-7	TRBV20-1	NA	TGCAGTGGTTCGGGTCCCAGCTCCTACGAGCAGTACTTC	CSGSGPSSYEQYF
NA	TRBJ2-7	TRBV7-2	few	TGTGCCAGCAGCTCTTATTACGAGCAGTACTTC	CASSSYYEQYF
TRBD2	TRBJ2-4	TRBV29-1	NA	TGCAGCGTTGTACGGGGGGGAGACGCCATTCAGTACTTC	CSVVRGGDAIQYF
NA	TRBJ2-2	TRBV11-2	few	TGTGCCAGCAGCTTAGATCTGGTCACCGGGGAGCTGTTTTTT	CASSLDLVTGELFF
TRBD1	TRBJ2-1	TRBV20-1	NA	TGCAGTGCTAGAGATGGGGCAGGGGGTCGGGGCAACCCATCGAATGAGCAGTTCTTC	CSARDGAGGRGNPSNEQFF
NA	TRBJ1-1	TRBV15	NA	TGTGCCACCAGCCTAAGATCGGTGAACACTGAAGCTTTCTTT	CATSLRSVNTEAFF
NA	TRBJ2-7	TRBV18	few	TGTGCCAGCACAGACTCCTACGAGCAGTACTTC	CASTDSYEQYF
NA	TRBJ2-5	TRBV20-1	few	TGCAGTGCCGACAGGGAGCGGGATCGTGGCGAGACCCAGTACTTC	CSADRERDRGETQYF
NA	TRBJ2-7	TRBV27	many	TGTGCCAGCAGTTTAGGGGGGAACAGCGAGCAGTACTTC	CASSLGGNSEQYF
NA	TRBJ2-5	TRBV11-2	NA	TGTGCCAGCAGCTTGGAGTCGGGTGCTACCCAGTACTTC	CASSLESGATQYF
TRBD1	TRBJ2-5	TRBV30	NA	TGTGCCTGGTCAGACAGGGGCATTGTCCAAGAGACCCAGTACTTC	CAWSDRGIVQETQYF
TRBD1	TRBJ2-5	TRBV27	many	TGTGCCAGCAGCCGGAGGTACCGGGACAGGGTTGAGACCCAGTACTTC	CASSRRYRDRVETQYF
NA	TRBJ2-3	TRBV7-6	many	TGTGCCAGCAGCTCCAGCGTCGGAGATACGCAGTATTTT	CASSSSVGDTQYF
NA	TRBJ2-4	TRBV27	NA	TGTGCCAGCAGTACCGGGACCCTAGCCAAAAACATTCAGTACTTC	CASSTGTLAKNIQYF
NA	TRBJ1-1	TRBV2	few	TGTACCAGCAGCTCTGACGGGACTAACACTGAAGCTTTCTTT	CTSSSDGTNTEAFF
NA	TRBJ2-2	TRBV6-6	NA	TGTGCCACCCGGTACCCGAACACCGGGGAGCTGTTTTTT	CATRYPNTGELFF
TRBD2	TRBJ2-7	TRBV2	many	TGTGCCAGCAGGGCTATTAGGTACGGGCCTGACCGGACTAGCGGCTCCTACGAGCAGTACTTC	CASRAIRYGPDRTSGSYEQYF
NA	TRBJ2-1	TRBV6-1	few	TGTGCCAGCACCGGGAACTACAATGAGCAGTTCTTC	CASTGNYNEQFF
NA	TRBJ2-1	TRBV3-1	NA	TGTGCCAGCAGCCAGGTGGTTAGCGGAGGGGGTGAGCAGTTCTTC	CASSQVVSGGGEQFF
NA	TRBJ2-3	TRBV15	NA	TGTGTCACCAGCAGAGGAGGCGTCACAGATACGCAGTATTTT	CVTSRGGVTDTQYF
NA	TRBJ2-7	TRBV7-3	few	TGTGCCCCCCGGCAGCCGGGGGTCTACGAGCAGTACTTC	CAPRQPGVYEQYF
NA	TRBJ1-1	TRBV18	few	TGTGCCAGCTCAGGTGGGGTGAACACTGAAGCTTTCTTT	CASSGGVNTEAFF
NA	TRBJ2-1	TRBV11-3	few	TGTGCCAGCAGCTTAGAACAGGGAGGTAGCAATGAGCAGTTCTTC	CASSLEQGGSNEQFF
NA	TRBJ2-4	TRBV7-2	few	TGTGCCAGCAGCTTAAAAAACATTCAGCACTTC	CASSLKNIQHF
NA	TRBJ1-2	TRBV2	few	TGTGCCATCACAAAAACCCAGGGGAATGGCTACACCTTC	CAITKTQGNGYTF
TRBD2	TRBJ2-7	TRBV20-1	many	TGCAGTGCTAGAGGTACCTGGGAGGGCCAGTACGAGCAGTACTTC	CSARGTWEGQYEQYF
NA	TRBJ1-2	TRBV7-6	few	TGTGCCAGCGGAGTCCCGGGCTATGGCTACACCTTC	CASGVPGYGYTF
NA	TRBJ2-1	TRBV5-4	once	TGTGCCAGCAGCGCAGTCCCGGAGAATGAGCAGTTCTTC	CASSAVPENEQFF
NA	TRBJ1-2	TRBV12-3/TRBV12-4	many	TGTGCCAGCAGTTTTTCGCCGGGGTCCAACTATGGCTACACCTTC	CASSFSPGSNYGYTF
NA	TRBJ2-3	TRBV5-4	many	TGTGCCAGCAGCTTGGTAACAGATACGCAGTATTTT	CASSLVTDTQYF
TRBD2	TRBJ2-3	TRBV7-3	few	TGTGCCAGCAGCCGGGGGACTAGCGGCACAGATACGCAGTATTTT	CASSRGTSGTDTQYF
TRBD2	TRBJ2-1	TRBV7-9	few	TGTGCCAGCAGCTTACTTAGCGGGAGTTACAATGAGCAGTTCTTC	CASSLLSGSYNEQFF
TRBD2	TRBJ2-1	TRBV11-2	few	TGTGCCAGCAGCTTGGCGGGGACTAGCGGGAGCCACAATGAGCAGTTCTTC	CASSLAGTSGSHNEQFF
NA	TRBJ2-3	TRBV28	few	TGTGCCAGCAGGGATAGCACAGATACGCAGTATTTT	CASRDSTDTQYF
TRBD2	TRBJ2-3	TRBV4-2	NA	TGTGCCAGCAGCCCGACTAGCGGGAGGAGGACAGATACGCAGTATTTT	CASSPTSGRRTDTQYF
NA	TRBJ2-1	TRBV6-2/TRBV6-3	NA	TGTGCCAGCTCTAGGGTGTCCTACAATGAGCAGTTCTTC	CASSRVSYNEQFF